This T cell receptor beta chain derives from a study of T-cell reconstitution after alpha-beta-depleted transplantation in children. With V trimmed by 2 bases and J by 4 bases, 6 bases remained unmatched. Germline lookup yields CDR1 SQVTM and CDR2 ANQGSEA. The CDR3 spans 15 residues. It was with unique molecular identifiers that the TCRbeta library was prepared. Via MiXCR, TCRdb re-called the PCR reads, giving one row per CDR3 protein. The sample holds approximately 500,000 distinct CDR3 sequences, 10% to 13% seen once. Remarks on this clonotype: Antigen: not known.

Study outcomes and limitations: After one year, T-cell counts and TCRbeta diversity mostly came from new T cells. The origin of high day-60 TCRbeta diversity in some patients lay in surviving recipient T cells and thymic progenitors. Several hundred rapidly expanded clones from non-depleted graft cells reportedly supplied alpha-beta T cells about two months post-transplant.

This rearrangement joins TRBV29-1 to TRBJ2-2; 8 positions match TRBD1. This TCR derives from a child under 10 years old with inherited bone marrow failure, due to receive a stem cell transplant. This material consisted of PBMCs, taken before TCRalphabeta/CD19-depleted stem cell transplant. CDR3 DNA sequence: TGCAGCGTTGAACCAACAGGGGGAGGCACCGGGGAGCTGTTTTTT. Translating it yields CSVEPTGGGTGELFF.